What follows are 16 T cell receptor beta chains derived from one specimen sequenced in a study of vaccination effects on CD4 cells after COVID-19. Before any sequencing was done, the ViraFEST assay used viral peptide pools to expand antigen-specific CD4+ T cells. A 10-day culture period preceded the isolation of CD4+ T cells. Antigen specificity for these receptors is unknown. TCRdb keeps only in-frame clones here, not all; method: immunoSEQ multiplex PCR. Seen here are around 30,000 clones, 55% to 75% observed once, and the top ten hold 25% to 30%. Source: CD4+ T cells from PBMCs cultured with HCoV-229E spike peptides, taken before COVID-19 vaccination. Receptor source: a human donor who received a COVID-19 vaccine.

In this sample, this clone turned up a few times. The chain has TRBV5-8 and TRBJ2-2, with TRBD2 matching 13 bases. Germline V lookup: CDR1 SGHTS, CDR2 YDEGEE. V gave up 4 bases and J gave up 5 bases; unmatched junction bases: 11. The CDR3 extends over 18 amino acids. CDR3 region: CASSPLAGGPTGTGELFF. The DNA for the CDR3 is TGTGCCAGCAGCCCACTAGCGGGAGGGCCCACGGGGACCGGGGAGCTGTTTTTT.

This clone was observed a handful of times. CDR3 bases: TGTGCCAGCAGCCAGGGGGGCGGGGAGCTGTTTTTT. Residues: CASSQGGGELFF. This chain links TRBV3-1 (or the pseudogene TRBV3-2) with TRBJ2-2; tentatively, D is TRBD2 (6 bases). The germline V gene has CDR1 LGHDT and CDR2 YNNKEL (reference sequence). The CDR3 sequence is 12 residues long. V was clipped by 3 bases and J by 7 bases, with 6 bases between them.

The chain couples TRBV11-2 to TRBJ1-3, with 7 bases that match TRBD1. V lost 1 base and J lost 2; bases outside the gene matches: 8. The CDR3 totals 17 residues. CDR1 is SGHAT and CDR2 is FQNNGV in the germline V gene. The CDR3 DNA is TGTGCCAGCAGCTTAGTCCTAGGGGGCACCGCTGGAAACACCATATATTTT. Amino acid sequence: CASSLVLGGTAGNTIYF.

The CDR3: CASSQGHSSGNTIYF. In nucleotides, the CDR3 is TGTGCCAGCTCTCAGGGGCATTCCTCTGGAAACACCATATATTTT. The chain links TRBV3-1 (or the pseudogene TRBV3-2) to TRBJ1-3, with D perhaps matching TRBD1 (6 bases). Germline loops: CDR1 LGHDT, CDR2 YNNKEL (reference sequence). Trimming shortened V by 8 bases and J by 0 bases, and 14 bases separated the two germline ends. This CDR3 spans 15 amino acids.

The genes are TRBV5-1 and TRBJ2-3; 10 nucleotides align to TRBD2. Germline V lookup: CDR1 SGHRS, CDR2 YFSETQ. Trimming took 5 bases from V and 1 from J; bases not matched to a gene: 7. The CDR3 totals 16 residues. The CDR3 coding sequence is TGCGCCAGCAGAGAGCGGGAGGGCCTGGGCACAGATACGCAGTATTTT. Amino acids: CASREREGLGTDTQYF. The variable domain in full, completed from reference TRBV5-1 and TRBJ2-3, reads KAGVTQTPRYLIKTRGQQVTLSCSPISGHRSVSWYQQTPGQGLQFLFEYFSETQRNKGNFPGRFSGRQFSNSRSEMNVSTLELGDSALYLCASREREGLGTDTQYFGPGTRLTVL.

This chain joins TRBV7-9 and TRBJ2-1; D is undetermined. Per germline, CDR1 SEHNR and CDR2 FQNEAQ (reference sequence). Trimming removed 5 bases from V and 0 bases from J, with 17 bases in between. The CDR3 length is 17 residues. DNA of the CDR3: TGTGCCAGCAGCCAAAAATTGGGCCTCAGCTCCTACAATGAGCAGTTCTTC. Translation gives CASSQKLGLSSYNEQFF.

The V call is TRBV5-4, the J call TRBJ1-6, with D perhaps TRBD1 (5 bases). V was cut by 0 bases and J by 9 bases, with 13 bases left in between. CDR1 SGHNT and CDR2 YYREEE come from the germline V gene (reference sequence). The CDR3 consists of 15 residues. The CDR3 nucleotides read TGTGCCAGCAGCTTGGATCCAGGGAGGGCTTCACCCCTCCACTTT. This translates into CASSLDPGRASPLHF.

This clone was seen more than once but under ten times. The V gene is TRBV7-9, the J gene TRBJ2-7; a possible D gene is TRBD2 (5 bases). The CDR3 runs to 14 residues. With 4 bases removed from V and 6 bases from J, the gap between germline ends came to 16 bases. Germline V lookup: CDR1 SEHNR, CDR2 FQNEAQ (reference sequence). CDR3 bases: TGTGCCAGCAGCTACAGTCACCGTACTAGCGAGCAGTACTTC. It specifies CASSYSHRTSEQYF.

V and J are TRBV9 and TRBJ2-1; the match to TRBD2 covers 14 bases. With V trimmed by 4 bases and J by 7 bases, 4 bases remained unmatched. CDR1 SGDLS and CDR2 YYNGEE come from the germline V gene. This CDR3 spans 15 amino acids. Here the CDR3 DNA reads TGTGCCAGCAGCCCCCGACTAGCGGGGGGGAATGAGCAGTTCTTC. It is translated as CASSPRLAGGNEQFF.

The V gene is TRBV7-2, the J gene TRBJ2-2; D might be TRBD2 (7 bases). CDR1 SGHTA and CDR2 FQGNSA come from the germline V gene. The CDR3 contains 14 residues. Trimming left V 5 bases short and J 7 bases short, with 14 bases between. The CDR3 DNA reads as TGTGCCAGCAGCCCCACCGGGGGGCACGGGGAGCTGTTTTTT. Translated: CASSPTGGHGELFF.

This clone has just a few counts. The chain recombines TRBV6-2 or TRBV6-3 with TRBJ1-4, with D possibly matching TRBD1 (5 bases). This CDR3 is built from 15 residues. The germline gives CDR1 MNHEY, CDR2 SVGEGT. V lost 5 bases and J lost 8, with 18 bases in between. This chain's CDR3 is CASSPSVGGKEKLFF. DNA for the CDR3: TGTGCCAGCAGTCCCTCCGTTGGGGGAAAGGAAAAACTGTTTTTT.

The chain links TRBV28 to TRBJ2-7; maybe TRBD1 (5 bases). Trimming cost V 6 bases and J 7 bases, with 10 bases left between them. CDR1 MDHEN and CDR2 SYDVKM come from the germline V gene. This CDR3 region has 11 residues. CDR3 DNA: TGTGCCAGCAGGTTAACAGGAGAGCAGTACTTC. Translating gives CASRLTGEQYF.

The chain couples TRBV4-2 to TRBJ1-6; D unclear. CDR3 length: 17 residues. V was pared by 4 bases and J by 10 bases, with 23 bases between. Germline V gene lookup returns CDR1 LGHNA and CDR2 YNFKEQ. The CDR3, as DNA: TGTGCCAGCAGCCGCAGGTCAGGCGATACGGGTCGATCACCCCTCCACTTT. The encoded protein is CASSRRSGDTGRSPLHF.

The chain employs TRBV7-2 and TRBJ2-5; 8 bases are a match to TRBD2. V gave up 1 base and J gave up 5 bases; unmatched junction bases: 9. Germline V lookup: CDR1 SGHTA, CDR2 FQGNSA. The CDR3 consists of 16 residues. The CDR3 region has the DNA TGTGCCAGCAGCTTAGTAGCGGGGCTAGAGGAGGAGACCCAGTACTTC. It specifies CASSLVAGLEEETQYF.

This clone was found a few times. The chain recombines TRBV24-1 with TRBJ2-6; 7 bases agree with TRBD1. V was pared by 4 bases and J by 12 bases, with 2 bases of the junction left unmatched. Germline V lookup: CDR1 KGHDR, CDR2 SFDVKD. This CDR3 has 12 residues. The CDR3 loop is CATSDRQGVLTF. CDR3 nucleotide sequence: TGTGCCACCAGTGACCGACAGGGCGTCCTGACTTTC.

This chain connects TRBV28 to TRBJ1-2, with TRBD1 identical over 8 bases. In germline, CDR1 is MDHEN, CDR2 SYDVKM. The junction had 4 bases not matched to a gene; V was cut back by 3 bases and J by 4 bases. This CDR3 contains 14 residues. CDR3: CASSFDRGSYGYTF. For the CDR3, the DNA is TGTGCCAGCAGTTTTGACAGGGGTAGCTATGGCTACACCTTC.